One and the same sample provided the 9 T cell receptor beta chains below, sequenced in a study of control samples from healthy donors and cancer patients. Repertoires were generated with immunoSEQ multiplex PCR, while TCRdb's copy carries only in-frame clones and drops some. The sample records 120,000 or so clones, over 75% being singletons. Sample: blood. Receptors originate from a man aged 35-49 years in good health.

Only one count was recorded for this clone. The genes are TRBV7-9 and TRBJ1-2; the D gene is possibly TRBD1 (5 bases). This CDR3 spans 13 amino acids. The V gene lost 5 bases and the J gene lost 6 bases, with 13 bases spanning the gap. Looked up from germline, CDR1 is SEHNR and CDR2 is FQNEAQ (reference sequence). CDR3 coding DNA: TGTGCCAGCAGCACCGGGAGGGGAAATGGCTACACCTTC. Protein sequence: CASSTGRGNGYTF.

The chain is built from TRBV13 and TRBJ1-2; D not certain. There are 11 residues in the CDR3. With 3 bases removed from V and 6 bases from J, the gap between germline ends came to 5 bases. The germline CDR1 and CDR2 sequences are PRHDT and FYEKMQ (reference sequence). The CDR3 DNA sequence: TGTGCCAGCAGCTTTGGGCATGGCTACACCTTC. This sequence encodes CASSFGHGYTF. Combining the CDR3 with reference TRBV13 and TRBJ1-2 gives the whole variable domain AAGVIQSPRHLIKEKRETATLKCYPIPRHDTVYWYQQGPGQDPQFLISFYEKMQSDKGSIPDRFSAQQFSDYHSELNMSSLELGDSALYFCASSFGHGYTFGSGTRLTVV.

The V and J genes are TRBV30 and TRBJ1-1, with D perhaps TRBD1 (5 bases). Germline CDR1 and CDR2: GTSNPN and SVGIG (reference sequence). V lost 2 bases and J 1 base, leaving 11 bases between the germline ends. CDR3 size: 14 residues. The CDR3 sequence is CAWSRGRANTEAFF. The CDR3 DNA reads TGTGCCTGGAGTAGGGGACGGGCGAACACTGAAGCTTTCTTT.

Only one count was recorded for this clone. The V and J genes are TRBV7-3 and TRBJ2-5, with D possibly TRBD2 on 6 matching bases. This CDR3 is 16 amino acids long. Per the germline V gene, CDR1 is SGHTA and CDR2 is FQGTGA. V was cut by 2 bases and J by 2 bases, with 15 bases left in between. Here the CDR3 reads CASSLFGRGQQETQYF. The CDR3 region has the DNA TGTGCCAGCAGCTTATTTGGGCGGGGTCAACAAGAGACCCAGTACTTC.

This clone was counted between two and nine times. The chain combines TRBV4-1 with TRBJ2-1; 9 positions agree with TRBD2. The ends lost 3 bases at V and 10 bases at J; junction bases unmatched: 16. The CDR3 has 17 amino acids. CDR1 and CDR2 (germline): MGHRA, YSYEKL. In DNA form, the CDR3 reads TGCGCCAGCAGCCATGAGGCCGCTAGCGGGGTTGGGGGCGAGCAGTTCTTC. Translating gives CASSHEAASGVGGEQFF.

The V call is TRBV6-5, the J call TRBJ1-1, with a weak D call TRBD1 (5 bases). The CDR3 loop spans 14 amino acids. In germline, CDR1 is MNHEY, CDR2 SVGAGI. V dropped 7 bases and J dropped 4 bases, with 16 bases sitting between them. The CDR3 coding sequence is TGTGCCAGCACCTCAGGCGGGGCTCCCACTGAAGCTTTCTTT. Translated: CASTSGGAPTEAFF.

This rearrangement joins TRBV6-5 to TRBJ1-2, with TRBD1 as a possible D gene (5 bases). Between the trimmed V and J ends, which lost 6 bases and 6 bases, there was a span of 20 bases. Per germline, CDR1 MNHEY and CDR2 SVGAGI. The CDR3 has 15 amino acids. The chain's CDR3 is CASRQRVLGGDGYTF. The DNA of the CDR3 is TGTGCCAGCAGACAACGGGTCTTGGGGGGTGATGGCTACACCTTC.

The rearrangement joins TRBV5-8 to TRBJ2-1, with 9 bases that match TRBD2. There are 16 residues in the CDR3. J was trimmed by 4 bases and V by 1 base; bases with no gene match: 6. Per germline, CDR1 SGHTS and CDR2 YDEGEE. CDR3 residues: CASSLKRGGGYNEQFF. CDR3 coding DNA: TGTGCCAGCAGCTTGAAGCGCGGGGGGGGGTACAATGAGCAGTTCTTC.

The genes are TRBV6-5 and TRBJ1-2; TRBD1 might be the D (6 bases). V lost 4 bases, J lost 6 bases, and 15 bases lay in between. From germline, CDR1 is MNHEY and CDR2 SVGAGI. The CDR3 extends over 14 amino acids. CDR3 residues: CASSLGGGKNGYTF. CDR3 DNA: TGTGCCAGCAGTTTGGGGGGCGGGAAGAATGGCTACACCTTC.